The clone carrying this TCR beta chain was counted many times. As yet, its antigen is unknown. The data are from a study of T-cell memory formation after mild COVID-19. Across the study: The two donors had largely donor-specific TCR clusters.

Findings and caveats of the study: Unconfirmed was the SARS-CoV-2 specificity of second-wave clones that peaked on day 37.

The junction had 12 bases not matched to a gene; V was cut back by 5 bases and J by 2 bases. CDR1 is LGHNA and CDR2 is YSLEER in the germline V gene. This CDR3 has 16 residues. Amplification by 5'RACE using constant-segment primers produced TCR alpha and TCR beta cDNA libraries that carried sample barcodes and UMIs. TCRdb called the 5' RACE reads again in MiXCR, with one record for every CDR3 protein. The table records roughly 100,000 distinct CDR3 sequences, around 12% of them present only once. The genes are TRBV4-3 and TRBJ2-7; 7 positions match TRBD1. Input material: PBMCs or a T cell subset sorted from them (not recorded which). The receptor's source is an adult woman who had mild COVID-19 (a few samples of this study predate the infection). Cell type and time point are not known. Here the CDR3 DNA reads TGCGCCAGCAGCGCGGCGAGGACAGGCCTAACCTACGAGCAGTACTTC. This codes for CASSAARTGLTYEQYF.